Presented here are 6 T cell receptor beta chains from one specimen sequenced in a study of blood T cell repertoires in COVID-19. Only in-frame clones appear in the TCRdb table, and some are missing; sequencing was by immunoSEQ multiplex PCR. The table shows 120,000 or so clones, with 70% to 85% occurring only once. Sequencing was carried out using peripheral blood. These receptors came from a woman in her 70s with acute or convalescent COVID-19.

J is TRBJ2-3 and V is TRBV7-2, with 9 bases matching TRBD1. After removal of 5 bases from V and 1 base from J, the junction contained 4 bases not matched to a gene. CDR1 SGHTA and CDR2 FQGNSA come from the germline V gene. The CDR3 covers 15 residues. The CDR3 spells CASSGQGTGTDTQYF. The CDR3 nucleotides read TGTGCCAGCAGCGGACAGGGGACTGGCACAGATACGCAGTATTTT.

The chain employs TRBV3-1 (or the pseudogene TRBV3-2) and TRBJ2-1, with D unresolved. This CDR3 is built from 14 residues. Trimming left V 2 bases short and J 8 bases short, with 13 bases between. Germline loops: CDR1 LGHDT, CDR2 YNNKEL (reference sequence). The CDR3 loop reads CASSQSESMDEQFF. The CDR3 bases are TGTGCCAGCAGCCAATCCGAGAGCATGGATGAGCAGTTCTTC.

The sample holds a few counts of this clone. Other DNA sequences from this sample encode an identical CDR3 as well. The chain combines TRBV20-1 with TRBJ1-2, with a tentative D call TRBD1 (5 bases). This CDR3 is 11 amino acids long. The germline V gene has CDR1 DFQATT and CDR2 SNEGSKA (reference sequence). Trimming shortened V by 6 bases and J by 2 bases, and 7 bases separated the two germline ends. The CDR3 coding sequence is TGCAGTGCCCCAGGGAACTATGGCTACACCTTC. As protein: CSAPGNYGYTF.

This clone came up a few times. This chain uses TRBV7-9 with TRBJ1-1; TRBD1 is a possible D gene (6 bases). V was pared by 8 bases and J by 0 bases, with 19 bases between. Per germline, CDR1 SEHNR and CDR2 FQNEAQ (reference sequence). The CDR3 length is 16 residues. Written as DNA, the CDR3 is TGTGCCAGCGGCCCGTCTCGGACAGCTATGAACACTGAAGCTTTCTTT. Encoded protein: CASGPSRTAMNTEAFF.

This sequence joins TRBV6-5 and TRBJ1-4, with 7 bases matching TRBD1. The germline CDR1 and CDR2 sequences are MNHEY and SVGAGI. The CDR3 runs to 14 residues. Germline trimming cut 6 bases from V and 5 bases from J; bases unmatched to any gene: 6. CDR3 amino acids: CASRQTGKNEKLFF. As DNA, the CDR3 is TGTGCCAGCAGGCAGACAGGGAAAAATGAAAAACTGTTTTTT.

The V call is TRBV7-2, the J call TRBJ2-2; no definite D call. Trimming took 5 bases from V and 1 from J, leaving 11 bases between them. The CDR3 covers 15 residues. Germline V lookup: CDR1 SGHTA, CDR2 FQGNSA. CDR3: CASSPRWRNTGELFF. For the CDR3, the DNA is TGTGCCAGCAGCCCCCGTTGGAGGAACACCGGGGAGCTGTTTTTT.